This TCR gamma chain was sequenced during a study of gamma delta lymphoproliferative disorders and STAT genes. Study-wide results and caveats: Delta repertoires did not separate groups, but patient gamma repertoires clustered apart. Whether leukemic clones are public or private remains unconfirmed.

The trim removed 0 bases at V and 0 bases at J, leaving 17 bases unmatched. The CDR3 spans 19 residues. CDR1 is EGSTGY, CDR2 YDSYTSSV, per germline. TCRdb reran clone calling via CATT on the multiplex PCR reads. The data show a few thousand gamma-chain clones, 10% to 15% seen once. This clone is medium-sized. The antigen is unknown. Genomic DNA from isolated PBMCs served as the sequencing template. The V and J genes are TRGV4 and TRGJ1 or TRGJ2. TCRdb lists no J gene, so it was determined here by aligning the DNA to germline. What was sequenced was blood. The receptor was isolated from a human donor in good health. The CDR3 protein is CATWDGPTSYNSNYYKKLF. The CDR3 DNA follows: TGTGCCACCTGGGATGGGCCAACATCTTATAACTCGAATTATTATAAGAAACTCTTT.